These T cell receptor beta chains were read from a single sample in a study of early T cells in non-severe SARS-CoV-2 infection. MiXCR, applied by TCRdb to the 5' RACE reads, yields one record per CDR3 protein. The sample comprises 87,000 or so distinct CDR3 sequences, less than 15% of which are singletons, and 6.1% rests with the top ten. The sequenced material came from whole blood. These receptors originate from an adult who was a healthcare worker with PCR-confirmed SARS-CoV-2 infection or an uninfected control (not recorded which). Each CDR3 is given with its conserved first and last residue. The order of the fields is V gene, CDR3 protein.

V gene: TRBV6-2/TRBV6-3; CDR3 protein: CASSYSGENTGELFF
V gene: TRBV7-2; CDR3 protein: CASSFLAGGFNSYEQYF
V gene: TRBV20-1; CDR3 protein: CSAPAGLAGTLSYNEQFF
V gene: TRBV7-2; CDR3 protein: CASSSQPDAMNTEAFF
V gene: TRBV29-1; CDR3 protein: CSVHIRDRVSYEQYF
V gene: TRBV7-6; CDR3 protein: CASSNLTGNSNQPQHF
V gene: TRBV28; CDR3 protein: CASSLLRQPYEQYF
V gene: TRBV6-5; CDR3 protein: CASSYRGKLFF
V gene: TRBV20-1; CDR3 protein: CSAFTRQSNTEAFF
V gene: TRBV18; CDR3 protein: CASSPGQGVSSPLHF
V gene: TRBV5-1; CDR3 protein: CASSLNQRYSDTQYF
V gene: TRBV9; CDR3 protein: CASSALSSNQPQHF
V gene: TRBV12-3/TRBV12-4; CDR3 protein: CASSLTTSGRNEQFF
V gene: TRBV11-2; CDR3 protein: CASRRERSVREQYF
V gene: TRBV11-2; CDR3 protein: CASSLGGGDQPQHF
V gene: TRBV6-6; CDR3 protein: CASSYGQGDTEAFF
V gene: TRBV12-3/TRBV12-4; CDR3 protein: CASSKQLYQETQYF